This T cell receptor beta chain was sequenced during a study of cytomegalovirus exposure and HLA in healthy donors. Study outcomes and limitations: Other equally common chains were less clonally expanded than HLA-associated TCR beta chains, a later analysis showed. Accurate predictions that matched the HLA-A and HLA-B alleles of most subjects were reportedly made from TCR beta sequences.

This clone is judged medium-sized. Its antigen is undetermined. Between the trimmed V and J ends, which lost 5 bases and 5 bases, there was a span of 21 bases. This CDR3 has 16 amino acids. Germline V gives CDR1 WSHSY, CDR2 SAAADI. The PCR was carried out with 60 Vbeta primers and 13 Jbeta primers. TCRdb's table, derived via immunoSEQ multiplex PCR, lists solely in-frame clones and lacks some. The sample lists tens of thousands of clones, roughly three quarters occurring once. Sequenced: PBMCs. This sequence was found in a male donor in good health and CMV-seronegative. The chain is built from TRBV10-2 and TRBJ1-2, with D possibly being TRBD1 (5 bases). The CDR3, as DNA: TGCGCCAGCAGTCCCGGTAGGCGGGACCACATATATGGCTACACCTTC. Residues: CASSPGRRDHIYGYTF.